A single sample gave rise to the 6 T cell receptor beta chains below, sequenced in a study of spatial heterogeneity in lung cancer (dated by TCRdb to between 2017 and 2020). Libraries were made using 5' RACE. Sequencing was performed on a NextSeq 500. The raw public data were reprocessed by TCRdb itself: fastp quality trimming at Q25, MiXCR clonotype calling, in-frame beta chains only. When rows share a CDR3 protein, they turn into one entry using the most common DNA and genes. The sample records tens of thousands of distinct CDR3 sequences, roughly 8% of which are singletons. Roughly 6.4% of the sample comes from the top ten. Reading the label with the study, this specimen's time point is: sample taken at primary tumor resection. The starting material was PBMCs, obtained at surgery. The receptors shown here come from a male donor with early-stage non-small cell lung cancer.

This chain uses TRBV6-2 or TRBV6-3 with TRBJ2-3; D is unresolved. This CDR3 spans 12 amino acids. The V gene lost 0 bases and the J gene lost 6 bases, with 4 bases spanning the gap. Germline CDR1 is MNHEY and CDR2 is SVGEGT. CDR3 in DNA: TGTGCCAGCAGTTACTCTCCTGATACGCAGTATTTT. Its translation: CASSYSPDTQYF.

Many counts were recorded for this clonotype. The chain is built from TRBV3-1 and TRBJ2-2; D possibly corresponds to TRBD1 (6 bases). The V end was cut by 4 bases, the J end by 2 bases, with 20 bases between. Germline loops: CDR1 LGHDT, CDR2 YNNKEL (reference sequence). The CDR3 covers 18 residues. The CDR3 loop is CASSRLNPAGVNTGELFF. CDR3 nucleotide sequence: TGTGCCAGCAGCCGTCTCAACCCGGCAGGGGTTAACACCGGGGAGCTGTTTTTT. The full variable domain, rest sourced from reference TRBV3-1 and TRBJ2-2, is DTAVSQTPKYLVTQMGNDKSIKCEQNLGHDTMYWYKQDSKKFLKIMFSYNNKELIINETVPNRFSPKSPDKAHLNLHINSLELGDSAVYFCASSRLNPAGVNTGELFFGEGSRLTVL.

This clonotype was detected only a few times. The chain has TRBV5-1 and TRBJ2-5, with TRBD1 matching over 9 bases. The germline V gene encodes CDR1 SGHRS and CDR2 YFSETQ. The V and J ends lost 4 bases and 4 bases, in that order; junction bases with no gene match: 11. This CDR3 comprises 16 residues. Here the CDR3 DNA reads TGCGCCAGCAGCGGAACCGGGACAGGGTCGTTAGAGACCCAGTACTTC. As protein: CASSGTGTGSLETQYF.

This clonotype showed up just a few times. The V and J genes are TRBV7-6 and TRBJ1-4; possible D gene TRBD1, 5 bases. The CDR3 is 15 amino acids. Germline lookup yields CDR1 SGHVS and CDR2 FNYEAQ. V was clipped by 1 base and J by 7 bases, with 13 bases between them. CDR3 bases: TGTGCCAGCAGCTTAGACGGGGCCCGAGCTGAAAAACTGTTTTTT. This codes for CASSLDGARAEKLFF.

This clonotype occurred many times. The gene calls are TRBV18 and TRBJ2-7; TRBD1 aligns across 9 bases. In germline, CDR1 is KGHSH, CDR2 LQKENI. The V gene end was trimmed by 3 bases and the J gene end by 6 bases; junction bases not matched to a gene: 15. CDR3 length: 17 residues. The CDR3 region has the DNA TGTGCCAGCTCACCCGGGACAGGGCTTCTCGGCGGGGGCGAGCAGTACTTC. This sequence encodes CASSPGTGLLGGGEQYF. Based on the CDR3 plus reference TRBV18 and TRBJ2-7, the full variable domain is NAGVMQNPRHLVRRRGQEARLRCSPMKGHSHVYWYRQLPEEGLKFMVYLQKENIIDESGMPKERFSAEFPKEGPSILRIQQVVRGDSAAYFCASSPGTGLLGGGEQYFGPGTRLTVT.

This clonotype showed up just a few times. The rearrangement joins TRBV12-3 or TRBV12-4 to TRBJ1-2, with 8 bases aligning to TRBD1. With V trimmed by 3 bases and J by 0 bases, 3 bases remained unmatched. The CDR3 is made up of 15 amino acids. This chain's CDR3 is CASSLTGDSNYGYTF. The CDR3 DNA follows: TGTGCCAGCAGTTTGACAGGGGACTCTAACTATGGCTACACCTTC.